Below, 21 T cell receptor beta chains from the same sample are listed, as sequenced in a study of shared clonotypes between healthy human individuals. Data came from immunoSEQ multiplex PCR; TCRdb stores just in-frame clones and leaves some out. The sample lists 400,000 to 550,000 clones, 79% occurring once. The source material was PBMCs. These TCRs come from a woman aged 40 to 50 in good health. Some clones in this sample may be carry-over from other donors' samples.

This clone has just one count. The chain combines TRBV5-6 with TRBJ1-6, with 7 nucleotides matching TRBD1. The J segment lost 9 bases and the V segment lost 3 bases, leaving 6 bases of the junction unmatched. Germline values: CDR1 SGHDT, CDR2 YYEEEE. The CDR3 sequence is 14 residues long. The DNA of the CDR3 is TGTGCCAGCAGCTCGATGACAGGGAGTTCACCCCTCCACTTT. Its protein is CASSSMTGSSPLHF.

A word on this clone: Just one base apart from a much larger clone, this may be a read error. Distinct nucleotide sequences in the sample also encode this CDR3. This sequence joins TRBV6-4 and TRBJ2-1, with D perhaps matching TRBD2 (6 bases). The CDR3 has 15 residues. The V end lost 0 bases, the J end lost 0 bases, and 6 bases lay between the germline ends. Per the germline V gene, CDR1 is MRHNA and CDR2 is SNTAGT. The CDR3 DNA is TGTGCCAGCAGTGACTCTAGCGGCTCCTACAATGAGCAGTTCTTC. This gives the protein CASSDSSGSYNEQFF.

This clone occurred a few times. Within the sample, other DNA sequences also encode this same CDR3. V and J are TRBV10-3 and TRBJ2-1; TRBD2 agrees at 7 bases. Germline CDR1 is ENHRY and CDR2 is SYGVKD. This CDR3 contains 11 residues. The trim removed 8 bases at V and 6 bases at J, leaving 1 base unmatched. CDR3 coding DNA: TGTGCCATCGGGGGGGGCAATGAGCAGTTCTTC. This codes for CAIGGGNEQFF.

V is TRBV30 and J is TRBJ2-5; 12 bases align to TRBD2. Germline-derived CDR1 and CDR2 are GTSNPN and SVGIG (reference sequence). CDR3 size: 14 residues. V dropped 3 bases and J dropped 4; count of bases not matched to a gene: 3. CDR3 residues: CAWSKGLAGETQYF. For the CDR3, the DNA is TGTGCCTGGAGCAAGGGACTAGCGGGAGAGACCCAGTACTTC. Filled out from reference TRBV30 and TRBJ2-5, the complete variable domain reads SQTIHQWPATLVQPVGSPLSLECTVEGTSNPNLYWYRQAAGRGLQLLFYSVGIGQISSEVPQNLSASRPQDRQFILSSKKLLLSDSGFYLCAWSKGLAGETQYFGPGTRLLVL.

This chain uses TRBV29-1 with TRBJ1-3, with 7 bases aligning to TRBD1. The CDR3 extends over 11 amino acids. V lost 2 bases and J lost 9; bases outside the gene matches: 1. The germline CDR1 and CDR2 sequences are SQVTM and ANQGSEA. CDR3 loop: CSVEQGGTIYF. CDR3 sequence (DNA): TGCAGCGTTGAACAGGGGGGCACCATATATTTT.

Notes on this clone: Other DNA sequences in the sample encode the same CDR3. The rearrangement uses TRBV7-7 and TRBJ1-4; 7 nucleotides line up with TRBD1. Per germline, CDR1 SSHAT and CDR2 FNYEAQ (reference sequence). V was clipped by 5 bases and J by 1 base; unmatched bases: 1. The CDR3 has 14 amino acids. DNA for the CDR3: TGTGCCAGCAGCCCAGGGGGAACTAATGAAAAACTGTTTTTT. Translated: CASSPGGTNEKLFF.

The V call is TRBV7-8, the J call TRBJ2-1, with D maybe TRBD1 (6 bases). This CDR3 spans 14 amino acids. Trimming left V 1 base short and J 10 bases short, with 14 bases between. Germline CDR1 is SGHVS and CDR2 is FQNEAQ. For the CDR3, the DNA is TGTGCCAGCAGCTTAGTTTCAGGGGCCGGGGAGCAGTTCTTC. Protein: CASSLVSGAGEQFF.

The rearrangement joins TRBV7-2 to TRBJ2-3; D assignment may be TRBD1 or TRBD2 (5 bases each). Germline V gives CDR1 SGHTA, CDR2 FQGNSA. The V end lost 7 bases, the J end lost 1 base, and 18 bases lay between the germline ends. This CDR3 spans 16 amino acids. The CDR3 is CASISSVGAGTDTQYF. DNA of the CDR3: TGTGCCAGCATCTCAAGTGTCGGGGCCGGCACAGATACGCAGTATTTT. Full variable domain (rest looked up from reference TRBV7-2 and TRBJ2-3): GAGVSQSPSNKVTEKGKDVELRCDPISGHTALYWYRQSLGQGLEFLIYFQGNSAPDKSGLPSDRFSAERTGGSVSTLTIQRTQQEDSAVYLCASISSVGAGTDTQYFGPGTRLTVL.

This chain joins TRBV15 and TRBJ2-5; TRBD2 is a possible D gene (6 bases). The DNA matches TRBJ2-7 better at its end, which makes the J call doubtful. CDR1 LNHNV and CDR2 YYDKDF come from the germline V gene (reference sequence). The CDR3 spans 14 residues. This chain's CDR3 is CATRAGAGLYEQYF. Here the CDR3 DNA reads TGTGCCACCAGGGCGGGTGCGGGGCTCTACGAGCAGTACTTC.

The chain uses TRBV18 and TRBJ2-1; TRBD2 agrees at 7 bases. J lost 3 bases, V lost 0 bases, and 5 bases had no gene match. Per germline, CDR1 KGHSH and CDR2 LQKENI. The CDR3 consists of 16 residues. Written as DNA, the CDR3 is TGTGCCAGCTCACCACCGGGGCGGGAGCTCTACAATGAGCAGTTCTTC. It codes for CASSPPGRELYNEQFF.

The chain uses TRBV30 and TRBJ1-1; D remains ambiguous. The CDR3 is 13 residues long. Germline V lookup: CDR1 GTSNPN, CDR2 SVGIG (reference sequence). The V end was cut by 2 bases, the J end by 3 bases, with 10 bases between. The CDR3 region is CAWSPRLDTEAFF. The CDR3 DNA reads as TGTGCCTGGAGTCCCCGGCTGGACACTGAAGCTTTCTTT.

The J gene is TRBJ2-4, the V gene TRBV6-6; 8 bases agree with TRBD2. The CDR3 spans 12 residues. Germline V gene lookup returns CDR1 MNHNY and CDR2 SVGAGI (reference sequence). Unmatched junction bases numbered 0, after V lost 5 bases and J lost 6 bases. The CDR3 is CASSSGRNIQYF. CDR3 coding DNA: TGTGCCAGCAGTAGCGGGAGAAACATTCAGTACTTC.

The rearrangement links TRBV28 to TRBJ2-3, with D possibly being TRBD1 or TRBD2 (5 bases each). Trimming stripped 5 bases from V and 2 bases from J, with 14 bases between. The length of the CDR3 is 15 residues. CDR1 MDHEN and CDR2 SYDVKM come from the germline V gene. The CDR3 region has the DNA TGTGCCAGCAGTCCGGGGCCAGCGCTCACAGATACGCAGTATTTT. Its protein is CASSPGPALTDTQYF.

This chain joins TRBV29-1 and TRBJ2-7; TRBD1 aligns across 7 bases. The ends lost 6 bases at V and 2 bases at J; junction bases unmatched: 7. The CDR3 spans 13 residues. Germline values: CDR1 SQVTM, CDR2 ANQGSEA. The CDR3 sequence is CSVQNDRAYEQYF. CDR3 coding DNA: TGCAGCGTCCAAAACGACAGGGCCTACGAGCAGTACTTC.

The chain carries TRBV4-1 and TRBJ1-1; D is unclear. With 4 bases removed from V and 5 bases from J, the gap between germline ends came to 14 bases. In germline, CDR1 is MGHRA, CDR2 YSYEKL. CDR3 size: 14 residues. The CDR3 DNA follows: TGCGCCAGCAGCCCTTCTAGGGTGAGGACTGAAGCTTTCTTT. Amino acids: CASSPSRVRTEAFF.

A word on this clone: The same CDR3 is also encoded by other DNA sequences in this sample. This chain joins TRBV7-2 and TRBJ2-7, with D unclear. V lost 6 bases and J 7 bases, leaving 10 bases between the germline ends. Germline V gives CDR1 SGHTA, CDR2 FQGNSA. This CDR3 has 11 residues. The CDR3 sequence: CASSIQREQYF. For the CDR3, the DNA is TGTGCCAGCAGTATACAACGGGAGCAGTACTTC.

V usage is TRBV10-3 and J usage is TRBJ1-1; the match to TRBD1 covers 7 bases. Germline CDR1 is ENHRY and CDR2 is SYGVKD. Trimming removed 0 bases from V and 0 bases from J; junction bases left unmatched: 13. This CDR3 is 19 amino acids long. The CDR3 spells CAISESLVLVGTVNTEAFF. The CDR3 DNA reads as TGTGCCATCAGTGAGTCACTAGTATTAGTAGGGACAGTGAACACTGAAGCTTTCTTT.

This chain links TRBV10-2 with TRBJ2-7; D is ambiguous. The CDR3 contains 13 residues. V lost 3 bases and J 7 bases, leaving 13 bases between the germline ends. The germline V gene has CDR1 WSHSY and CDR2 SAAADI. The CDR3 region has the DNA TGCGCCAGCAGTGATGTTGGCGGTCGGGAGCAGTACTTC. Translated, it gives CASSDVGGREQYF.

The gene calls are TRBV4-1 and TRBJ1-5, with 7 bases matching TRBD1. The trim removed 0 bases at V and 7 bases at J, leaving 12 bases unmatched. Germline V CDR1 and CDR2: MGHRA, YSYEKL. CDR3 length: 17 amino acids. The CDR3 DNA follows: TGCGCCAGCAGCCAAGACCCGGGACAGAGGGGGGGGCAGCCCCAGCATTTT. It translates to CASSQDPGQRGGQPQHF.

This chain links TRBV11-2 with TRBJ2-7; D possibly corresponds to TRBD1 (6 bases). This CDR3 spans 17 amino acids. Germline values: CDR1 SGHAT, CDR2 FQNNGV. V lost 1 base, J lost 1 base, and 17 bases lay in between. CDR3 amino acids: CASSLGLGQGTSYEQYF. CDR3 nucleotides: TGTGCCAGCAGCTTAGGGTTAGGGCAGGGGACATCCTACGAGCAGTACTTC.

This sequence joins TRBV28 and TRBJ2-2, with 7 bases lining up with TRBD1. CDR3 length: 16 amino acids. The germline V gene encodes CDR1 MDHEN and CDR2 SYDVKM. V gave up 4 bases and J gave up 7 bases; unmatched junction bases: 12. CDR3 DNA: TGTGCCAGCAGTTCACCAGACAGGGCTTTTAGCGGGGAGCTGTTTTTT. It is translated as CASSSPDRAFSGELFF.